The entry that follows covers one T cell receptor beta chain sequence. V lost 6 bases and J lost 10; bases outside the gene matches: 6. Germline assignment: CDR1 SGHRS and CDR2 YFSETQ. This CDR3 spans 14 amino acids. This sample was taken from a study of blood T cell repertoires in COVID-19. Study-wide context: Donors in the United States, Italy and Spain gave samples during acute or convalescent COVID-19. In each case, the material was cDNA or gDNA derived from T cells, B-cell-depleted T cells, or PBMCs.

Original handling: Amplified reference gene primers provided the basis for estimating nucleated cell counts. The table came from immunoSEQ multiplex PCR; TCRdb's copy has only in-frame clones and leaves some out. The DNA gave D and trimming, while V, J and clone size come from that table. The table includes about 230,000 clones, more than 75% detected once. The sample taken for sequencing was peripheral blood. This TCR derives from a man aged 40-50 years with acute or convalescent COVID-19. This chain joins TRBV5-1 and TRBJ2-1, with 14 bases that match TRBD2. CDR3 in DNA: TGCGCCAGCATAGGGACTAGCGGGGGTCAGGAGCAGTTCTTC. It yields the protein CASIGTSGGQEQFF. The full variable domain, completed using reference TRBV5-1 and TRBJ2-1, is KAGVTQTPRYLIKTRGQQVTLSCSPISGHRSVSWYQQTPGQGLQFLFEYFSETQRNKGNFPGRFSGRQFSNSRSEMNVSTLELGDSALYLCASIGTSGGQEQFFGPGTRLTVL.